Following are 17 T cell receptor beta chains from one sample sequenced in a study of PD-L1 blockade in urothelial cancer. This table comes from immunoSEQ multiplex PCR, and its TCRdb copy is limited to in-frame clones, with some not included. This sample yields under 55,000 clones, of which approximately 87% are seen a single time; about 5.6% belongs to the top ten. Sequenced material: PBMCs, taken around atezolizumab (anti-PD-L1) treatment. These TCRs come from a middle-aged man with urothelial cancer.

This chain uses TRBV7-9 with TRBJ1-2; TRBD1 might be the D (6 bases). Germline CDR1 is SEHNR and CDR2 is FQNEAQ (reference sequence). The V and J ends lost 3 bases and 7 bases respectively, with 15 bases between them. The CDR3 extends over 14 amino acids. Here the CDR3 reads CASSFLEQGLGYTF. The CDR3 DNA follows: TGTGCCAGCAGCTTCCTTGAACAGGGTCTTGGCTACACCTTC.

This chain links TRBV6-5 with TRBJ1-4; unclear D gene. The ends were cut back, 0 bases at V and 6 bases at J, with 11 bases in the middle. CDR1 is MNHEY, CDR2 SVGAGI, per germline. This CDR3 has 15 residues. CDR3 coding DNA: TGTGCCAGCAGTTACTCAGGTTACGGGTATGAAAAACTGTTTTTT. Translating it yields CASSYSGYGYEKLFF.

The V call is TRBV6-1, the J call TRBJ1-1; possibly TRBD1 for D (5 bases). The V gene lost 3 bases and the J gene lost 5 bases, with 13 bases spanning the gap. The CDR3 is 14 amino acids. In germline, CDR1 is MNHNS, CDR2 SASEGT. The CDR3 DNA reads TGTGCCAGCAGTGACAGGGAGGTCACGACTGAAGCTTTCTTT. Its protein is CASSDREVTTEAFF.

CDR3 coding DNA: TGTGCCAGCAGCTCGGGAACAGTCGGGGACGAGCAGTACTTC. It is translated as CASSSGTVGDEQYF. The chain links TRBV11-2 to TRBJ2-7, with a tentative D call TRBD2 (5 bases). Germline V gives CDR1 SGHAT, CDR2 FQNNGV. CDR3 length equals 14 residues. Trimming left V 4 bases short and J 5 bases short, with 15 bases between.

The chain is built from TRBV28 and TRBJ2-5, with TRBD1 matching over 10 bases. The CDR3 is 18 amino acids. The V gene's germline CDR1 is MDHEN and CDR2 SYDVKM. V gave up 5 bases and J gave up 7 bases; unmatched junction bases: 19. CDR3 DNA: TGTGCCAGCAGTCGGAACGAACCGGGACAGGGGCGGTGGGGGACCCAGTACTTC. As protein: CASSRNEPGQGRWGTQYF.

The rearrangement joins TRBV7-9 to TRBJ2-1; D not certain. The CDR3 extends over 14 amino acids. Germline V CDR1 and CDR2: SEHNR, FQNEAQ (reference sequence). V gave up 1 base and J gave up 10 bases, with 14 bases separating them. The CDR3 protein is CASSLVGSRREQFF. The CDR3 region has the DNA TGTGCCAGCAGCTTAGTCGGCTCCCGGCGGGAGCAGTTCTTC.

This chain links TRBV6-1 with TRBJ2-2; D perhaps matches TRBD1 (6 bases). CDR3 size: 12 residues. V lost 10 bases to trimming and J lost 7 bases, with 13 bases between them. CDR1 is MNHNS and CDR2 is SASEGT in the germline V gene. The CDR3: CATRQGNGELFF. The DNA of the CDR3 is TGTGCCACCCGCCAGGGGAACGGGGAGCTGTTTTTT.

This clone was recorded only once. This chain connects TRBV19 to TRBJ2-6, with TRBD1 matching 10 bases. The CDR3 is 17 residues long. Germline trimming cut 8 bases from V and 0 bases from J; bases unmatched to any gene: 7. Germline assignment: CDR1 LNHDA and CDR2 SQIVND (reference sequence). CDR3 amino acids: CASGSGQGRSGANVLTF. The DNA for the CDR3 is TGTGCCAGTGGATCGGGACAGGGGCGCTCTGGGGCCAACGTCCTGACTTTC. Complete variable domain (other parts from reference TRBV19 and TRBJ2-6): DGGITQSPKYLFRKEGQNVTLSCEQNLNHDAMYWYRQDPGQGLRLIYYSQIVNDFQKGDIAEGYSVSREKKESFPLTVTSAQKNPTAFYLCASGSGQGRSGANVLTFGAGSRLTVL.

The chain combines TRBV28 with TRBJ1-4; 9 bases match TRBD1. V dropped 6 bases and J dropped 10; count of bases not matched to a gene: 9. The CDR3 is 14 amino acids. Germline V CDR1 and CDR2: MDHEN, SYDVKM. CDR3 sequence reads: CASRRDRDWGKLFF. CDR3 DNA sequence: TGTGCCAGCAGGAGGGACAGGGACTGGGGAAAACTGTTTTTT.

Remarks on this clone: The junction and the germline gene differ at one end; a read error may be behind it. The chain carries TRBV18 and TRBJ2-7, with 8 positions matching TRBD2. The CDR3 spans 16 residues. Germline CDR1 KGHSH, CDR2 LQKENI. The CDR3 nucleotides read TGTGCCAGCTCATCACCGGGGGGGGCTGGGGCCTACGAGCAGTACTTC. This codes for CASSSPGGAGAYEQYF.

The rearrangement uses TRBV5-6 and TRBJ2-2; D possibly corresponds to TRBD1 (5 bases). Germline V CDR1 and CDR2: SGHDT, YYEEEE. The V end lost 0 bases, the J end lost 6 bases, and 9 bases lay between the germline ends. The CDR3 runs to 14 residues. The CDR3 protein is CASSLVPGSGELFF. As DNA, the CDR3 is TGTGCCAGCAGCTTGGTTCCAGGGTCCGGGGAGCTGTTTTTT.

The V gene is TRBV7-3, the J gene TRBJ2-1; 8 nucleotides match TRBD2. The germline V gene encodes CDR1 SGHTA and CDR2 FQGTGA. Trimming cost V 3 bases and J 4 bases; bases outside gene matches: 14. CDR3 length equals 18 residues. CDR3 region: CASSFPGGEGGLYNEQFF. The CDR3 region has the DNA TGTGCCAGCAGCTTTCCCGGGGGGGAGGGAGGGCTTTACAATGAGCAGTTCTTC.

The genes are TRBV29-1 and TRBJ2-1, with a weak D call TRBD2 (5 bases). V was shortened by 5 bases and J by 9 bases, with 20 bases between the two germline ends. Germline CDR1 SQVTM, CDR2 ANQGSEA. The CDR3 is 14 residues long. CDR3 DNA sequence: TGCAGCGTTTCCATCCCGGGTTCCCGGGGTGAGCAGTTCTTC. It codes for CSVSIPGSRGEQFF.

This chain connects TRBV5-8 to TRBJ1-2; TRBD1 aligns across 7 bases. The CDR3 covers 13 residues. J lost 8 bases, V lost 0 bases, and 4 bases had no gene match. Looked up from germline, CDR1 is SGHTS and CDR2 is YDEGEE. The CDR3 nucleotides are TGTGCCAGCAGCTTGGTAACAGGGGACGGCTACACCTTC. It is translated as CASSLVTGDGYTF.

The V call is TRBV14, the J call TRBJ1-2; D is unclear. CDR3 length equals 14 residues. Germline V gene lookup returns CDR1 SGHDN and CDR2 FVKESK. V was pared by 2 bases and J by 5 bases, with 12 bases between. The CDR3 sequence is CASSQTRGNYGYTF. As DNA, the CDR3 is TGTGCCAGCAGCCAAACCCGAGGCAATTATGGCTACACCTTC.

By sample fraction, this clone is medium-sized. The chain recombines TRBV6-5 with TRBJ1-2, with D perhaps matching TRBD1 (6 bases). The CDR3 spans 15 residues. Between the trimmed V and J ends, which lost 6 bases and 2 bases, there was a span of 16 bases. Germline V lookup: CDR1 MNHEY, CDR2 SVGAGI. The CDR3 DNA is TGTGCCAGCAGCCGCTCCGGGACACCCAACTATGGCTACACCTTC. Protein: CASSRSGTPNYGYTF.

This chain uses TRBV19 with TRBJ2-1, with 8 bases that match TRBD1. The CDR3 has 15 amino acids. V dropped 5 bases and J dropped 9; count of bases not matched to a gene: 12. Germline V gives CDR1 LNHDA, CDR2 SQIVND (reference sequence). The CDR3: CASSPQDRVGGEQFF. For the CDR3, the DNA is TGTGCCAGTAGTCCGCAGGACAGGGTGGGTGGTGAGCAGTTCTTC.